The table lists the clone carrying this T cell receptor beta chain with many counts. Its matching antigen is unknown. V gave up 1 base and J gave up 2 bases; unmatched junction bases: 5. This CDR3 comprises 15 residues. CDR1 and CDR2 from the germline V gene are SGHNT and YYREEE (reference sequence). It was with unique molecular identifiers that the TCRbeta library was prepared. TCRdb redid the calling of the PCR reads with MiXCR, one entry per CDR3 protein. This sample yields fewer than 700,000 distinct CDR3 sequences, of which 10% to 15% are seen a single time; around 2.2% belongs to the top ten. These data belong to a study of T-cell reconstitution after alpha-beta-depleted transplantation in children. Regarding the study as a whole: Hyperexpanded clones declined; after one year, newly produced T cells mostly supplied diversity. Where alpha-beta T cells came from about two months after transplant was reportedly several hundred expanded graft clones.

The clonotype comes from a male patient aged 10 to 17 who had a stem cell transplant for acute myeloid leukemia, so the T cells may come from the graft donor. V usage is TRBV5-4 and J usage is TRBJ2-7; 8 positions agree with TRBD1. Sequencing used PBMCs, mostly from graft donor cells, obtained 360 days after TCRalphabeta/CD19-depleted stem cell transplant. The CDR3 nucleotides are TGTGCCAGCAGCTTGCCAGGGGGCGACCCCTACGAGCAGTACTTC. It is translated as CASSLPGGDPYEQYF.